The 10 T cell receptor beta chains presented below share a single source sample, sequenced in a study of T-cell reconstitution after alpha-beta-depleted transplantation in children. As it was prepared, the TCRbeta library received unique molecular identifiers. TCRdb ran MiXCR on the PCR reads and lists one entry per CDR3 protein. The repertoire holds more than 450,000 distinct CDR3 sequences, with about 17% as singletons. Source: PBMCs from the stem cell graft donor, taken from the stem cell graft. Every receptor here comes from a human donor who donated a stem cell graft to a child with acute lymphoblastic leukemia.

This clonotype was counted a few times. The rearrangement links TRBV2 to TRBJ2-3; D not certain. CDR3 length: 14 residues. Trimming stripped 9 bases from V and 2 bases from J, with 15 bases between. Germline V lookup: CDR1 SNHLY, CDR2 FYNNEI. The CDR3 DNA follows: TGTGCCAGTCGAGCCCCTCTTTTCACAGATACGCAGTATTTT. Protein: CASRAPLFTDTQYF.

A few counts support this clonotype. The V and J genes are TRBV4-1 and TRBJ2-1, with 10 positions matching TRBD2. The CDR3 sequence is 15 residues long. In germline, CDR1 is MGHRA, CDR2 YSYEKL. After removal of 4 bases from V and 5 bases from J, the junction contained 5 bases not matched to a gene. The CDR3 bases are TGCGCCAGCAGCCCCTTAGCGGGAGGAGACAATGAGCAGTTCTTC. Its translation: CASSPLAGGDNEQFF.

This clonotype was seen a few times. The chain combines TRBV19 with TRBJ2-7; maybe TRBD1 (5 bases). V lost 5 bases and J 7 bases, leaving 12 bases between the germline ends. The CDR3 sequence is 12 residues long. Germline CDR1 reads LNHDA; CDR2 reads SQIVND (reference sequence). The chain's CDR3 is CASSVLGEEQYF. The CDR3 DNA follows: TGTGCCAGTAGTGTCCTAGGGGAAGAGCAGTACTTC.

This clonotype was seen a few times. The chain carries TRBV4-1 and TRBJ2-2, with D perhaps matching TRBD1 or TRBD2 (5 bases each). Germline values: CDR1 MGHRA, CDR2 YSYEKL. The V gene lost 3 bases and the J gene lost 7 bases, with 9 bases spanning the gap. This CDR3 has 13 residues. The CDR3, as DNA: TGCGCCAGCAGCCAGGGGGACCTCGGGGAGCTGTTTTTT. It codes for CASSQGDLGELFF.

This clonotype was seen a handful of times. V is TRBV12-3 or TRBV12-4 and J is TRBJ2-3; TRBD1 matches 7 bases. With 11 bases clipped from V and 5 bases from J, the junction kept 10 bases outside the gene matches. This CDR3 has 13 amino acids. CDR3 nucleotides: TGTGCCCTAAGCACTACAGGGGTAGATACGCAGTATTTT. Translation gives CALSTTGVDTQYF.

A few counts support this clonotype. The V call is TRBV20-1, the J call TRBJ2-3; 11 nucleotides line up with TRBD2. CDR1 DFQATT and CDR2 SNEGSKA come from the germline V gene (reference sequence). The CDR3 spans 15 residues. V shed 5 bases and J 2 bases; nucleotides not matched to a gene: 6. The CDR3 bases are TGCAGTGCTGAACCGGGACTAGCGGTCACAGATACGCAGTATTTT. Protein: CSAEPGLAVTDTQYF.

The rearrangement links TRBV5-1 to TRBJ2-3; TRBD2 matches 11 bases. Looked up from germline, CDR1 is SGHRS and CDR2 is YFSETQ. J gave up 0 bases and V 0 bases, and 3 bases lay outside the gene matches. CDR3 length: 17 residues. The CDR3 protein is CASSLVGLAASTDTQYF. DNA for the CDR3: TGCGCCAGCAGCTTGGTGGGACTAGCGGCGAGCACAGATACGCAGTATTTT.

This chain uses TRBV2 with TRBJ1-4, with a possible D match to TRBD1 (5 bases). The V and J ends lost 6 bases and 8 bases respectively, with 16 bases between them. The CDR3 extends over 14 amino acids. Germline V gene data show CDR1 as SNHLY and CDR2 as FYNNEI. CDR3 nucleotides: TGTGCCAGCAGATTATCGGGGGGGTTAGAAAAACTGTTTTTT. Residues: CASRLSGGLEKLFF.

This clonotype came up a few times. V usage is TRBV21-1 and J usage is TRBJ2-3; TRBD2, the D gene given by the table, was not confirmed from the DNA. TRBV21-1 is a pseudogene locus. The CDR3 extends over 15 amino acids. DNA of the CDR3: TGTGCCAGCGAGGGACTAGCGGGAGAGGAAGATACGCAGTATTTT. It encodes CASEGLAGEEDTQYF.

The chain couples TRBV7-9 to TRBJ2-5; a possible D gene is TRBD2 (5 bases). The CDR3 extends over 14 amino acids. The germline gives CDR1 SEHNR, CDR2 FQNEAQ (reference sequence). Trimming removed 0 bases at V and 2 bases at J, with 7 bases between. DNA of the CDR3: TGTGCCAGCAGCTTAGCCCGGGAACAAGAGACCCAGTACTTC. Its protein is CASSLAREQETQYF.